This is a list of T cell receptor beta chains from one sample in a study of blood T cell repertoires in COVID-19. Method: immunoSEQ multiplex PCR; TCRdb's copy keeps in-frame clones and lacks some. The top ten hold under 3% of the sample, which has 250,000 to 350,000 clones, roughly 85% seen once. The source material was PBMCs or T cells enriched from blood (not recorded which). The receptors were sampled from a woman aged 45-59 years who had recovered from COVID-19. Both conserved end residues are part of each CDR3. A D gene is named only where the DNA matches it firmly. Part of the rows lack a size; the others show once, few, many or a class for expanded clones.

v_gene	abundance	d_gene	j_gene	CDR3nt	CDR3aa
TRBV5-4	NA	NA	TRBJ2-2	TGTGCCAGCAGCTTCCCCGGACAGCGAACCGGGGAGCTGTTTTTT	CASSFPGQRTGELFF
TRBV25-1	NA	NA	TRBJ1-6	TGTGCCAGCAGTGAGGCCGCAGATTCACCCCTCCACTTT	CASSEAADSPLHF
TRBV6-5	NA	TRBD1	TRBJ1-2	TGTGCCAGCTCACCGGGACAGACGATTTCCTATGGCTACACCTTC	CASSPGQTISYGYTF
TRBV27	NA	TRBD1	TRBJ2-5	TGTGCCAGCGCCCCCCGACAGGGAAGAGCGGAGACCCAGTACTTC	CASAPRQGRAETQYF
TRBV30	NA	NA	TRBJ1-2	TGTGCCTGGAGGACCCAAGGGGTTCCTGGCGGCTACACCTTC	CAWRTQGVPGGYTF
TRBV4-2	NA	NA	TRBJ1-3	TGTGCCAGCAGCCAAGATATCTCCGGGGTAAACACCATATATTTT	CASSQDISGVNTIYF
TRBV4-1	few	TRBD1	TRBJ1-2	TGCGCCAGCAGCCAAGATCCCGGGACAGACTATGGCTACACCTTC	CASSQDPGTDYGYTF
TRBV11-2	NA	TRBD2	TRBJ2-3	TGTGCCAGCAGCCGAGAACTAGCGGGAGGCGGGGATACGCAGTATTTT	CASSRELAGGGDTQYF
TRBV6-6	NA	NA	TRBJ1-1	TGTGCCAGCAGAGGGGCTGCGACTGAAGCTTTCTTT	CASRGAATEAFF
TRBV7-7	NA	NA	TRBJ2-1	TGTGCCAGCAGCTTAGCGGCCGGGGAGCAGTTCTTC	CASSLAAGEQFF
TRBV7-2	NA	TRBD1	TRBJ1-3	TGTGCCAGCAGCCCCGACCGGGACAGCTCTGGAAACACCATATATTTT	CASSPDRDSSGNTIYF
TRBV19	NA	TRBD1	TRBJ1-1	TGTGCCAGTAGGCAGATCAGGACAGGGGATGAAGCTTTCTTT	CASRQIRTGDEAFF
TRBV5-1	NA	TRBD1	TRBJ1-3	TGCGCCAGCAGACCGGACAGGGAGGATGGAAACACCATATATTTT	CASRPDREDGNTIYF
TRBV19	NA	NA	TRBJ1-3	TGTGCCAGTAAGAGCACTGGAAACACCATATATTTT	CASKSTGNTIYF
TRBV2	NA	TRBD1	TRBJ1-1	TGTGCCAGCAGTGCCCGGGACAGGGGAGAAGCTTTCTTT	CASSARDRGEAFF
TRBV5-1	NA	TRBD1	TRBJ1-6	TGCGCCAGCAGCTCCGGGACAGGGAACTCCTATAATTCACCCCTCCACTTT	CASSSGTGNSYNSPLHF
TRBV29-1	NA	NA	TRBJ1-2	TGCAGCGTTGAGTGGTCCAGGGGCTACACCTTC	CSVEWSRGYTF
TRBV29-1	NA	TRBD1	TRBJ2-5	TGCAGCGTTGGGGGACAGATTAGAAAAGAGACCCAGTACTTC	CSVGGQIRKETQYF
TRBV30	NA	NA	TRBJ2-7	TGTGCCTGGCGGGACACCTTATACGAGCAGTACTTC	CAWRDTLYEQYF
TRBV10-1	NA	TRBD1	TRBJ2-3	TGCGCCAGCAGTGAGAACAGGGGGCGCACAGATACGCAGTATTTT	CASSENRGRTDTQYF
TRBV2	NA	NA	TRBJ2-2	TGTGCCAGCAGGCCCAGGGAATCGACCGGGGAGCTGTTTTTT	CASRPRESTGELFF
TRBV7-2	NA	NA	TRBJ2-3	TGTGCCAGCAGCTTAGAGGTCGGCAGGGGTGATACGCAGTATTTT	CASSLEVGRGDTQYF
TRBV7-2	NA	NA	TRBJ1-2	TGTGCCAGCAGACCTCCCGGGATTAACTATGGCTACACCTTC	CASRPPGINYGYTF
TRBV11-2	NA	NA	TRBJ2-1	TGTGCCAGCAGCTTACACCCCACTAGTTTGGATGAGCAGTTCTTC	CASSLHPTSLDEQFF
TRBV5-1	NA	TRBD2	TRBJ2-7	TGCGCCAGCAGCCCAGTAACTAGCGTAGGCGAGCAGTACTTC	CASSPVTSVGEQYF
TRBV18	NA	NA	TRBJ2-5	TGTGCCAGCTCACGTAGACTAGTGTTACAAGAGACCCAGTACTTC	CASSRRLVLQETQYF
TRBV7-2	once	TRBD1	TRBJ1-2	TGTGCCAGCAGCTCCGGGACAGGGGGAGGCTACACCTTC	CASSSGTGGGYTF
TRBV5-4	NA	TRBD2	TRBJ2-7	TGTGCCAGCAGCCCCGGGGGAGCGGGAATGATCTACGAGCAGTACTTC	CASSPGGAGMIYEQYF
TRBV19	NA	TRBD2	TRBJ2-2	TGTGCCAGTAGATCTCAATCGGGACTAGCGGGAGTAATTGCCGGGGAGCTGTTTTTT	CASRSQSGLAGVIAGELFF
TRBV11-2	NA	NA	TRBJ2-3	TGTGCCAGCAGCTTATTTCCAGGAACTCTCACAGATACGCAGTATTTT	CASSLFPGTLTDTQYF
TRBV6-1	NA	NA	TRBJ2-7	TGTGCCAGCAGTGAACCGTTTAACGAGCAGTACTTC	CASSEPFNEQYF
TRBV5-5	once	NA	TRBJ1-1	TGTGCCAGCAGCTTGTCCGGGCGCCGGGAAGGTGAAGCTTTCTTT	CASSLSGRREGEAFF
TRBV14	NA	NA	TRBJ1-1	TGTGCCAGCAGCCAAGTTCTAATAGCCGAGCCCGCTTTCTTT	CASSQVLIAEPAFF
TRBV30	NA	NA	TRBJ1-2	TGTGCCTGGAGTCCCTCACACCTTAACTATGGCTACACCTTC	CAWSPSHLNYGYTF
TRBV7-3	NA	TRBD1	TRBJ2-7	TGTGCCAGCAGCCCCGGGACAGGGGCCTACGAGCAGTACTTC	CASSPGTGAYEQYF
TRBV12-3/TRBV12-4	NA	TRBD1	TRBJ1-2	TGTGCCAGCAGCGGGGGACAGGGAACGCGCTACACCTTC	CASSGGQGTRYTF
TRBV7-2	NA	TRBD1	TRBJ1-5	TGTGCCAGCAGCTTAGACGTCAGGGGGCGCCGACAGCCCCAGCATTTT	CASSLDVRGRRQPQHF
TRBV29-1	once	NA	TRBJ2-2	TGCAGCGTTGACCTCGCGAACACCGGGGAGCTGTTTTTT	CSVDLANTGELFF
TRBV20-1	NA	NA	TRBJ1-2	TGCAGTGCAGGACAGCCTGGCTACACCTTC	CSAGQPGYTF
TRBV4-1	few	TRBD1	TRBJ1-2	TGCGCCAGCAGCGTCAACATGGGACAGGTCTATGGCTACACCTTC	CASSVNMGQVYGYTF
TRBV15	NA	NA	TRBJ1-5	TGTGCCACCAGCCCGGGGACACTTAGCAATCAGCCCCAGCATTTT	CATSPGTLSNQPQHF
TRBV7-9	NA	NA	TRBJ1-4	TGTGCCAGCAGCTTGTCAGGGACTAATGAAAAACTGTTTTTT	CASSLSGTNEKLFF
TRBV19	NA	TRBD2	TRBJ2-1	TGTGCCAGTAGCGGGAGGGCTGCCAATGAGCAGTTCTTC	CASSGRAANEQFF
TRBV4-1	NA	NA	TRBJ1-4	TGCGCCAGCAGCCCCACATCGGGGGTTTTCTCGGTGTTGTTTTTT	CASSPTSGVFSVLFF
TRBV4-3	NA	TRBD2	TRBJ2-1	TGCGCCAGCAGCCAAGCTGGGCTAGCGGGAGTCAGTGAGCAGTTCTTC	CASSQAGLAGVSEQFF
TRBV2	NA	TRBD1	TRBJ1-5	TGTGCCAGCAATACCGAGAGGGACAGGGAAGGGTTTAATCAGCCCCAGCATTTT	CASNTERDREGFNQPQHF
TRBV6-5	NA	TRBD1	TRBJ2-7	TGTGCCAGCAGTTACGGGGACAGGGAATACGAGCAGTACTTC	CASSYGDREYEQYF
TRBV11-2	NA	TRBD1	TRBJ2-1	TGTGCCAGCAGCCCAACCACAGGGGTAAGAGGGAATGAGCAGTTCTTC	CASSPTTGVRGNEQFF
TRBV2	NA	TRBD1	TRBJ1-3	TGTGCCAGCAGACCCAAACCGGGACAGAGCTTAGTCTCTGGAAACACCATATATTTT	CASRPKPGQSLVSGNTIYF